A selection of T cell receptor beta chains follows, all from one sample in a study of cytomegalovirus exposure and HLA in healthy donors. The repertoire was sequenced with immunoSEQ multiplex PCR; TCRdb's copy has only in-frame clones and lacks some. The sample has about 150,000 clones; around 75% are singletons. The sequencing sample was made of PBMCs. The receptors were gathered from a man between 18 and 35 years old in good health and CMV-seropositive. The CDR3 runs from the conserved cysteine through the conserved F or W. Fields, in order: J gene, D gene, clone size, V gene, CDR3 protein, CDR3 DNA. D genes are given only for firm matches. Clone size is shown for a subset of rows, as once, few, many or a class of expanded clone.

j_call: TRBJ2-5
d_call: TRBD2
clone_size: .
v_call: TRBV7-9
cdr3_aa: CASSLSVGGETQYF
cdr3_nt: TGTGCCAGCAGCTTATCGGTGGGGGGGGAGACCCAGTACTTC

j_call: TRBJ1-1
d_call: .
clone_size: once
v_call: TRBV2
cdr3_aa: CASSLQDINTEAFF
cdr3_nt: TGTGCCAGCAGTTTACAGGATATTAACACTGAAGCTTTCTTT

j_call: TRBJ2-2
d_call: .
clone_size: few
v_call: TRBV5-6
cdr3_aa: CASSLSNAGELFF
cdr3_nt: TGTGCCAGCAGCTTGAGCAACGCCGGGGAGCTGTTTTTT

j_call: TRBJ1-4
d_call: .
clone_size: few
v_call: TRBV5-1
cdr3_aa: CASSLLGERRGEKLFF
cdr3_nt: TGCGCCAGCAGCTTGCTCGGGGAACGGCGTGGGGAAAAACTGTTTTTT

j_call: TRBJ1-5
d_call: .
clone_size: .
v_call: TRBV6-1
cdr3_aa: CASSEAYSNQPQHF
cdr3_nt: TGTGCCAGCAGTGAGGCTTATAGCAATCAGCCCCAGCATTTT

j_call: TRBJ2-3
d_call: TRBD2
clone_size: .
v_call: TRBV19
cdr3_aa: CASSILPPAGVDTQYF
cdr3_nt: TGTGCCAGTAGTATCCTTCCTCCCGCGGGAGTGGATACGCAGTATTTT

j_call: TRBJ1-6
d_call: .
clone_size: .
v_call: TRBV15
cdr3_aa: CATSLRTPDSPLHF
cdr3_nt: TGTGCCACCAGCTTACGGACTCCGGATTCACCCCTCCACTTT

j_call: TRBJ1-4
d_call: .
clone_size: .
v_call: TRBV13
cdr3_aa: CASSLGQAFEKLFF
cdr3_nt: TGTGCCAGCAGCTTAGGTCAAGCCTTCGAAAAACTGTTTTTT

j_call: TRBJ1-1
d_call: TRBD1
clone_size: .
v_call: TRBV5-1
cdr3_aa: CASSSNWDRPNTEAFF
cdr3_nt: TGCGCCAGCAGCTCTAACTGGGACAGACCGAACACTGAAGCTTTCTTT

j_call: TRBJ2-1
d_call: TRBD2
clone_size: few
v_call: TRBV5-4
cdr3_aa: CASSLVGLASSGGQFF
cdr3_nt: TGTGCCAGCAGCTTGGTGGGACTAGCTTCTTCGGGGGGGCAGTTCTTC

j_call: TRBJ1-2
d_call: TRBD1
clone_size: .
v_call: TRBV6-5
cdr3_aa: CASSYLQGGYTF
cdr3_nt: TGTGCCAGCAGTTATCTACAGGGGGGCTACACCTTC

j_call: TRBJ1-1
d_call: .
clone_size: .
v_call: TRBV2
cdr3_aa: CASSTLGGVAFF
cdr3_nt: TGTGCCAGCAGTACTCTGGGGGGGGTCGCTTTCTTT

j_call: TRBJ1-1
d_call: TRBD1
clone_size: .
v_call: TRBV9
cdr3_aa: CASSGLNRGNTEAFF
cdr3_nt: TGTGCCAGCAGCGGACTTAACAGGGGGAACACTGAAGCTTTCTTT

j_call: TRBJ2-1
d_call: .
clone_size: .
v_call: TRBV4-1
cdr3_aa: CASSQVQQVNEQFF
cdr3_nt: TGCGCCAGCAGCCAAGTACAACAGGTTAATGAGCAGTTCTTC

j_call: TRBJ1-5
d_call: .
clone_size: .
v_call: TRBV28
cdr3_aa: CASSTSKPQHF
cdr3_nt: .

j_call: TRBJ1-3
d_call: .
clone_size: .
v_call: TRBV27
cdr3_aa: CASSIYGGTGNTIYF
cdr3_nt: TGTGCCAGCAGTATCTATGGGGGGACTGGAAACACCATATATTTT

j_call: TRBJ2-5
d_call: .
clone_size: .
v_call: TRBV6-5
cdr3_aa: CASSYSATLGETQYF
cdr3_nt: TGTGCCAGCAGTTACTCAGCCACTCTAGGAGAGACCCAGTACTTC

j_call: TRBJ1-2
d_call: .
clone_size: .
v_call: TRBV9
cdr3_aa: CASSAPAGLWGYTF
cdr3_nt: TGTGCCAGCAGCGCCCCGGCAGGGCTCTGGGGCTACACCTTC

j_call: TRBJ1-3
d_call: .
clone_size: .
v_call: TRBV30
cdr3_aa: CAWSSYSGNTIYF
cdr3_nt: TGTGCCTGGAGTTCCTACTCTGGAAACACCATATATTTT

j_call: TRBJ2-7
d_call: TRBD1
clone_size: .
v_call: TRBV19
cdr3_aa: CATGTASYEQYF
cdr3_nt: TGTGCCACCGGGACAGCCTCCTACGAGCAGTACTTC

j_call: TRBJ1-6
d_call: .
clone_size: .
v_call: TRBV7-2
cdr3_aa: CASNFRGGGRSPLHF
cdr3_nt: TGTGCCAGCAACTTCAGGGGCGGGGGACGGTCACCCCTCCACTTT

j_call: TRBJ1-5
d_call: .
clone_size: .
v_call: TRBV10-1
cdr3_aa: CASSDNSNQPQHF
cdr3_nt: TGCGCCAGCAGTGATAATAGCAATCAGCCCCAGCATTTT

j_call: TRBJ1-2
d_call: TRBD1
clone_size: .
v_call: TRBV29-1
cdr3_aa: CSVGGQGTDTF
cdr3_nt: TGCAGCGTTGGGGGACAGGGAACCGACACCTTC

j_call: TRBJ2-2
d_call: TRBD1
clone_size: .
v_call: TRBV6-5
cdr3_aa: CASSSWTGSNTGELFF
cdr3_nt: TGTGCCAGCAGTTCATGGACAGGCTCGAACACCGGGGAGCTGTTTTTT

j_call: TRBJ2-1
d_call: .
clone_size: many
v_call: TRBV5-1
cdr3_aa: CASSVYYQNEQFF
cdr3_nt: TGCGCCAGCAGCGTTTACTATCAGAATGAGCAGTTCTTC

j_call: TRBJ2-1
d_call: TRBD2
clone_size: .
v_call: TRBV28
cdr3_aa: CASSLLTSGSSYNEQFF
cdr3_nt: TGTGCCAGCAGTTTACTGACTAGCGGGAGCTCCTACAATGAGCAGTTCTTC

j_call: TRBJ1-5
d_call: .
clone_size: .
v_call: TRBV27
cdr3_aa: CASSLTGTLIRPQHF
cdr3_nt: TGTGCCAGCAGTTTGACCGGGACACTCATTCGTCCCCAGCATTTT

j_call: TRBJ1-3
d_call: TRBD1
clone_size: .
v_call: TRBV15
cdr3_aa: CATSEDRVSGNTIYF
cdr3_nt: TGTGCCACCAGTGAGGACAGGGTCTCTGGAAACACCATATATTTT

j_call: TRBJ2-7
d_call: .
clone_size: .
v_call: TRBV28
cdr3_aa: CASSLSPVRGYEQYF
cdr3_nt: TGTGCCAGCAGTTTATCTCCGGTCAGGGGCTACGAGCAGTACTTC

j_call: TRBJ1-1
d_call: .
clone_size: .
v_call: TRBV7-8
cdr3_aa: CASSLAQGRNTEAFF
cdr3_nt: TGTGCCAGCAGCTTAGCGCAGGGAAGGAACACTGAAGCTTTCTTT

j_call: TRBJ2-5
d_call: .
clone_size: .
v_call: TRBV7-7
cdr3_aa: CASSTGLDETQYF
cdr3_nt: TGTGCCAGCAGTACAGGGTTAGACGAGACCCAGTACTTC

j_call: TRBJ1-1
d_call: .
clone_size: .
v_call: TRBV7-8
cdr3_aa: CASSFHRDTEAFF
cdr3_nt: TGTGCCAGCAGCTTCCACAGGGATACTGAAGCTTTCTTT

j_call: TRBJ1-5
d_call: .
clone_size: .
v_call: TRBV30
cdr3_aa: CAWSVPGGSQPQHF
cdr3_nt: TGTGCCTGGAGTGTACCGGGGGGTTCTCAGCCCCAGCATTTT

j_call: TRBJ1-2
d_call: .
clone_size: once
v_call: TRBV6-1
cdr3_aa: CASSDRLVWGYGYTF
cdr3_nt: TGTGCCAGCAGTGACCGCCTAGTTTGGGGCTACGGCTACACCTTC

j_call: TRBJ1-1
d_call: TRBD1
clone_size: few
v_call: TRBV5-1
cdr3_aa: CASSFTGDTEAFF
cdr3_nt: TGCGCCAGCAGCTTCACAGGGGACACTGAAGCTTTCTTT

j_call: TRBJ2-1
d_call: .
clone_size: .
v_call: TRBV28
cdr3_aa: CASSYPRTRGFYNEQFF
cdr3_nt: TGTGCCAGCAGTTACCCAAGGACTAGGGGGTTTTACAATGAGCAGTTCTTC

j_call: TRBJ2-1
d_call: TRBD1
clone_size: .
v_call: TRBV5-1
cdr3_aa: CASSMGQVIRSYNEQFF
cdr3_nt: TGCGCCAGCAGCATGGGACAGGTAATTAGGTCCTACAATGAGCAGTTCTTC

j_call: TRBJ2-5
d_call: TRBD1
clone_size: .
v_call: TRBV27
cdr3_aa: CASSLSRAQPGQGGETQYF
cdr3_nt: TGTGCCAGCAGTTTATCGAGAGCCCAACCGGGACAGGGAGGGGAGACCCAGTACTTC

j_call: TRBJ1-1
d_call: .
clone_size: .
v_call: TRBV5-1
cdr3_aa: CASSLEAGTLATEAFF
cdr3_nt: TGCGCCAGCAGCTTGGAGGCAGGAACCCTCGCGACTGAAGCTTTCTTT

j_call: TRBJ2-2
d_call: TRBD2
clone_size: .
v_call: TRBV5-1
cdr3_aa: CASSRSHSGRAGGELFF
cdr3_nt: TGCGCCAGCAGCCGTAGCCATAGCGGGAGGGCCGGCGGGGAGCTGTTTTTT

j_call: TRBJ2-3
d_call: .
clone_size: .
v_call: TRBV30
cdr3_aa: CAWNKAGTDTQYF
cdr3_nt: TGTGCCTGGAACAAGGCGGGGACAGATACGCAGTATTTT

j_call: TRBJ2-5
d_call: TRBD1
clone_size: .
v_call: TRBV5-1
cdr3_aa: CASGSQGYQETQYF
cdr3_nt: TGCGCCAGCGGATCACAGGGGTACCAAGAGACCCAGTACTTC

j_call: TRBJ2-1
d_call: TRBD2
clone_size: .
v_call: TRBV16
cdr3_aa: CASRRGTSVNNEQFF
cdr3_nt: TGTGCCAGCAGACGGGGGACTAGCGTAAACAATGAGCAGTTCTTC

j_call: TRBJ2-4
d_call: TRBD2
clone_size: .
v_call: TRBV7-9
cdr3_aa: CASSFLLAVNIQYF
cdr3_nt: TGTGCCAGCAGCTTCTTACTAGCGGTAAACATTCAGTACTTC

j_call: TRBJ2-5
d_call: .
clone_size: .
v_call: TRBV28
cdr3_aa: CASSPKWTQYF
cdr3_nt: TGTGCCAGCAGTCCCAAATGGACCCAGTACTTC

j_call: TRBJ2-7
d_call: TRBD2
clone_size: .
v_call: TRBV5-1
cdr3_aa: CASSLVAGAPRGEQYF
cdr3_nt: TGCGCCAGCAGCTTGGTAGCGGGAGCACCCCGGGGCGAGCAGTACTTC

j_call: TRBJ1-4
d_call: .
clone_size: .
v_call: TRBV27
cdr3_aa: CASSPSPNGTPNEKLFF
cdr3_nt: TGTGCCAGCAGCCCATCACCCAACGGGACACCGAATGAAAAACTGTTTTTT

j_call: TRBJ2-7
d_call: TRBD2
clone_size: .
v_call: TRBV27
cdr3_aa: CASSPTPTSGRIHEQYF
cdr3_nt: TGTGCCAGCAGTCCGACACCGACTAGCGGGAGGATCCACGAGCAGTACTTC

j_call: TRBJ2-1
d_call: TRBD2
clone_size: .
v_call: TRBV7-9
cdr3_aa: CAIGRNSYNEQFF
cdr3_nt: TGTGCCATCGGGAGGAACTCCTACAATGAGCAGTTCTTC

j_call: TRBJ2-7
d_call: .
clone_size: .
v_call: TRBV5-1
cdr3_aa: CASSWTQGYEQYF
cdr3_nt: TGCGCCAGCAGCTGGACGCAGGGTTACGAGCAGTACTTC

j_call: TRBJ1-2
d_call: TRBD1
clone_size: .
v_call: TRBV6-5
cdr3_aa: CASSPNRGSGYPF
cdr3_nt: TGTGCCAGCAGCCCTAACAGGGGGTCCGGCTACCCCTTC